This T cell receptor (beta chain) was found in a study of cytomegalovirus exposure and HLA in healthy donors. Use of 60 Vbeta and 13 Jbeta primers characterized the PCR. Sequencing was performed with immunoSEQ multiplex PCR; in TCRdb, only in-frame clones are kept and a portion is missing. The sample contains roughly 100,000 clones, approximately 64% of which appear only once. Per the germline V gene, CDR1 is SGHTA and CDR2 is FQGNSA. CDR3 length: 14 amino acids. V shed 4 bases, J shed 2 bases, and the junction held 3 bases outside the gene matches. This clone was seen more than once but under ten times. The antigen is undetermined. Overall study findings and caveats: As a later analysis showed, a missense DCLRE1C variant was linked to trimming of TCR beta V- and J-genes.

The V call is TRBV7-2, the J call TRBJ2-3, with 7 nucleotides matching TRBD2. Sequenced sample: PBMCs. This sequence originates from a human donor in good health. The CDR3 region has the DNA TGTGCCAGCAGCTCTGGACTAGTCACAGATACGCAGTATTTT. This encodes CASSSGLVTDTQYF.